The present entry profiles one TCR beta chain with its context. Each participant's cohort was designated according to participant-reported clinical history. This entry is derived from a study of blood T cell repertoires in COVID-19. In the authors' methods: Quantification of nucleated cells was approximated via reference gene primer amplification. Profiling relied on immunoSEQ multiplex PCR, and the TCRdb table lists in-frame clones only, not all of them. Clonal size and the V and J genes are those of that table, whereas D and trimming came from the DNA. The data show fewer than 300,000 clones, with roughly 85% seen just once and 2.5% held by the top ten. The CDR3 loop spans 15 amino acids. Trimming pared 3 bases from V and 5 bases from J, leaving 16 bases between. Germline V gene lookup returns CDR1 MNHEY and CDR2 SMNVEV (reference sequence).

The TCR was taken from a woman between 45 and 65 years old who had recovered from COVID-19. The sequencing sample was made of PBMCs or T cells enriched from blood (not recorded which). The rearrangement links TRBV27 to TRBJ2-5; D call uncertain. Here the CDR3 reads CASSLGRAIRETQYF. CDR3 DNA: TGTGCCAGCAGTTTGGGTCGAGCGATTAGGGAGACCCAGTACTTC.